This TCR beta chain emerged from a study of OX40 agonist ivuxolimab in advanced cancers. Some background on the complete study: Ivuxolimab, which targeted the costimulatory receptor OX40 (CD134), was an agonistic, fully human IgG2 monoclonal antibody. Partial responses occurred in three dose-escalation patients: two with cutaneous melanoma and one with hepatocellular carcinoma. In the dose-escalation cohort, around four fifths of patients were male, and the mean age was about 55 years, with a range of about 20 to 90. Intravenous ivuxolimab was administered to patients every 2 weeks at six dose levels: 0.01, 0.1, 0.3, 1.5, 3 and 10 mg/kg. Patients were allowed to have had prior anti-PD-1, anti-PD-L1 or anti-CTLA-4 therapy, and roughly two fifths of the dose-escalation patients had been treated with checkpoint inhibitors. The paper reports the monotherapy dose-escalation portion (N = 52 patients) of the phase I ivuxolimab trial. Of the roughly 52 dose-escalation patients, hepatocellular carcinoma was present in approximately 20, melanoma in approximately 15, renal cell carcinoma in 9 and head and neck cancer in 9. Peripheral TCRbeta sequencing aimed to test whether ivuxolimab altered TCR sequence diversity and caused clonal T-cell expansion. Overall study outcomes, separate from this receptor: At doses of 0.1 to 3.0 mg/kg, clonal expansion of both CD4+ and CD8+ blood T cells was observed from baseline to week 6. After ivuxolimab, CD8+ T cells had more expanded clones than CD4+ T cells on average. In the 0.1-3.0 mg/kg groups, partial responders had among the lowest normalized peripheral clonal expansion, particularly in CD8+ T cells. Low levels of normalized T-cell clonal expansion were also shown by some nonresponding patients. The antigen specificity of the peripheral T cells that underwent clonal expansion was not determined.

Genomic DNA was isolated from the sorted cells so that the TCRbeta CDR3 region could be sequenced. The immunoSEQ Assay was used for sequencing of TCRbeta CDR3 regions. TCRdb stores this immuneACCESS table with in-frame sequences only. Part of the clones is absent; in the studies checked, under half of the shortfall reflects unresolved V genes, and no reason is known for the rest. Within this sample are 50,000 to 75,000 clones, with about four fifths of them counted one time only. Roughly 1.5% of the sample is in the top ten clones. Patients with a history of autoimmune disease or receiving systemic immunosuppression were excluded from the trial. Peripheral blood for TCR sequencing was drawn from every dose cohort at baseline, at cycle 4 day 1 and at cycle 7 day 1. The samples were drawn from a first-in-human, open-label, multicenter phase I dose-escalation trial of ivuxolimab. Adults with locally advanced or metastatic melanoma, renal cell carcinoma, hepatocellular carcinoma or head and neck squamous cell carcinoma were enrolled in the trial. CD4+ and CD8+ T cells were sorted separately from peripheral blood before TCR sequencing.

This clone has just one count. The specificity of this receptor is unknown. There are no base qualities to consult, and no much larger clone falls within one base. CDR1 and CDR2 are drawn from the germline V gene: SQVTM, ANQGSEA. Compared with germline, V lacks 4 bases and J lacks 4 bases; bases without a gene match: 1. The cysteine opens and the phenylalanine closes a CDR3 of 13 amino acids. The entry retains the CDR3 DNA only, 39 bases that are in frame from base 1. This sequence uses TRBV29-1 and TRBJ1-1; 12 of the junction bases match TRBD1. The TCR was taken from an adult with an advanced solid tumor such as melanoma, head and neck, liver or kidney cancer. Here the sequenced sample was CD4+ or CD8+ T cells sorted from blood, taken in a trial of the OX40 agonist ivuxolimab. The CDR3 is CSVAGQGATEAFF. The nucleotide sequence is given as TGCAGCGTTGCGGGACAGGGGGCCACTGAAGCTTTCTTT.